This T cell receptor beta chain is drawn from a study of CD8+ T cells in alopecia areata. Extracted RNA was reverse transcribed into cDNA, the sequencing template. Produced via immunoSEQ multiplex PCR; TCRdb's table is partial and in-frame only. The top ten clones hold about 3% of a sample with more than 90,000 clones, roughly two thirds of them seen once. Findings and caveats of the study: Clonality exceeded that of normal scalp in lesional scalp, most notably in alopecia totalis/universalis. Sequencing of scalp samples also captures resident alphabeta T cells of normal skin.

This clone was detected a few times. The target antigen is unknown. The germline V and J ends were trimmed by 4 bases and 8 bases, with 13 bases remaining between them. This CDR3 spans 13 amino acids. The germline CDR1 and CDR2 sequences are SGHRS and YFSETQ. Material: CD4+ T cells sorted from blood. This sequence was found in a human donor in good health. This sequence joins TRBV5-1 and TRBJ2-1; no reliable D call. The CDR3 region has the DNA TGCGCCAGCAGCCGACCCTTTCAGGATGAGCAGTTCTTC. This translates into CASSRPFQDEQFF. The full variable domain, in which reference TRBV5-1 and TRBJ2-1 provide the parts outside the CDR3, is KAGVTQTPRYLIKTRGQQVTLSCSPISGHRSVSWYQQTPGQGLQFLFEYFSETQRNKGNFPGRFSGRQFSNSRSEMNVSTLELGDSALYLCASSRPFQDEQFFGPGTRLTVL.